This T cell receptor (beta chain) originates from a study of response to subunit inactivated influenza vaccine. A single record per CDR3 protein comes from TCRdb applying MiXCR to the RT-PCR reads. The data hold approximately 520,000 distinct CDR3 sequences, with around 25% observed a single time. Broader study findings: New T cells are recruited in small numbers by each seasonal influenza vaccination, according to the authors' suggestion.

This clonotype was seen more than once but under ten times. The antigen is not known. Between the trimmed V and J ends, which lost 9 bases and 5 bases, there was a span of 16 bases. The CDR3 consists of 14 residues. CDR1 is ENHRY, CDR2 SYGVKD, per germline. V is TRBV10-3 and J is TRBJ2-2, with D perhaps matching TRBD2 (6 bases). The TCR comes from a man between 50 and 59 years old who received an inactivated influenza vaccine. The material sequenced was CD4+ T cells sorted from PBMCs, taken about 5 days after vaccination. Written as DNA, the CDR3 is TGTGCCATACAAATAGCGGAAGGGACCGGGGAGCTGTTTTTT. The encoded protein is CAIQIAEGTGELFF.